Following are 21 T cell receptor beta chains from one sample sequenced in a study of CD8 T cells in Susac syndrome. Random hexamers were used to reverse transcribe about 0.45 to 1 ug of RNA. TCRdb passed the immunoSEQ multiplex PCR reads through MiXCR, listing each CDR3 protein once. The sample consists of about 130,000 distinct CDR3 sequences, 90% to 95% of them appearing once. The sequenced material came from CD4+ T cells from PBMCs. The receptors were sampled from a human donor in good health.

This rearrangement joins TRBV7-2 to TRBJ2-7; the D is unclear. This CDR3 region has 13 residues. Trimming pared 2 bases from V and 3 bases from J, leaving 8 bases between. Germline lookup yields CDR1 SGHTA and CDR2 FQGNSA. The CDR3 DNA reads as TGTGCCAGCAGCTTAACTCTAGACTACGAGCAGTACTTC. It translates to CASSLTLDYEQYF. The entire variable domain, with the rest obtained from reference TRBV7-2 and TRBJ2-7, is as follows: GAGVSQSPSNKVTEKGKDVELRCDPISGHTALYWYRQSLGQGLEFLIYFQGNSAPDKSGLPSDRFSAERTGGSVSTLTIQRTQQEDSAVYLCASSLTLDYEQYFGPGTRLTVT.

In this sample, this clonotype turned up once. In DNA form, the CDR3 reads TGCGCCAGCAGCTCCACCCTCGGGGGCGCGGGGAACACTGAAGCTTTCTTT. Translation gives CASSSTLGGAGNTEAFF. J is TRBJ1-1 and V is TRBV5-1, with D possibly being TRBD1 (6 bases). The CDR3 is 17 amino acids. Trimming pared 3 bases from V and 1 base from J, leaving 19 bases between. The germline V gene encodes CDR1 SGHRS and CDR2 YFSETQ.

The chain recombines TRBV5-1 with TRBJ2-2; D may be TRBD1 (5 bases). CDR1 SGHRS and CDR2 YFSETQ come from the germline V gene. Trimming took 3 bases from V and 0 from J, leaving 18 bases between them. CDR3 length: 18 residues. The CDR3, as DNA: TGCGCCAGCAGCTCTCCGGCAGGGCAGACACCGAACACCGGGGAGCTGTTTTTT. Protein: CASSSPAGQTPNTGELFF.

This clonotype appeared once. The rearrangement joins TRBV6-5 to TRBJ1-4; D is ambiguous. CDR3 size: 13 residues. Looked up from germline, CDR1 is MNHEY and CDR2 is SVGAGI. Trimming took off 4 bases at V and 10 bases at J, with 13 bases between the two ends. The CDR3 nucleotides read TGTGCCAGCAGTTTAATAGTGGGAGGAAAACTGTTTTTT. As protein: CASSLIVGGKLFF.

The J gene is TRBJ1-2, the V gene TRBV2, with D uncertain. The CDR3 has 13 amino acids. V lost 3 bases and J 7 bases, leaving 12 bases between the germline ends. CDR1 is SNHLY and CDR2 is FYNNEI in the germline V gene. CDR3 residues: CASSEARGSGYTF. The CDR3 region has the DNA TGTGCCAGCAGTGAGGCGAGAGGGAGTGGCTACACCTTC.

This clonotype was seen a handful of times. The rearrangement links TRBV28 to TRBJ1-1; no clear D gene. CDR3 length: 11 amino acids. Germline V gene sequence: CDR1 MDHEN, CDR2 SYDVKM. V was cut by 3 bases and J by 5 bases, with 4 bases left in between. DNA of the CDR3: TGTGCCAGCAGTTTGCGGACTGAAGCTTTCTTT. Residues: CASSLRTEAFF.

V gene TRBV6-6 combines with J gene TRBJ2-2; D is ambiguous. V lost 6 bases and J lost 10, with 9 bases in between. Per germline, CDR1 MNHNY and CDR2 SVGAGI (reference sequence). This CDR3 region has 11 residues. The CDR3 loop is CASRLSEELFF. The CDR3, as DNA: TGTGCCAGCAGACTCTCCGAGGAGCTGTTTTTT.

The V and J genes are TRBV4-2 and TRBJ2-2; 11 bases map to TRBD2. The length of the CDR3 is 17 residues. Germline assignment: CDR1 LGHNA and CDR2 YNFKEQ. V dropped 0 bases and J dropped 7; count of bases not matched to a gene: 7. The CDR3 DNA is TGTGCCAGCAGCCAAGAAACTAGCGGGGGCCTACTCGGGGAGCTGTTTTTT. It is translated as CASSQETSGGLLGELFF.

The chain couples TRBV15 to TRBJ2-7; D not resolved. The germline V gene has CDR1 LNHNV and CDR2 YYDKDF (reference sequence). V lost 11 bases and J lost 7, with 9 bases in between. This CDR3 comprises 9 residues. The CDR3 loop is CAALGEQYF. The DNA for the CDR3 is TGTGCCGCCTTAGGAGAGCAGTACTTC. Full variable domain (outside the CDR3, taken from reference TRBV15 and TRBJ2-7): DAMVIQNPRYQVTQFGKPVTLSCSQTLNHNVMYWYQQKSSQAPKLLFHYYDKDFNNEADTPDNFQSRRPNTSFCFLDIRSPGLGDTAMYLCAALGEQYFGPGTRLTVT.

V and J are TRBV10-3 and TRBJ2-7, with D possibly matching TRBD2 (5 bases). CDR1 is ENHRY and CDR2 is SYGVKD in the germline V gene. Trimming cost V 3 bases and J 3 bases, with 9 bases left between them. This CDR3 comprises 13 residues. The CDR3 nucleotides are TGTGCCATCAGTGAAAGAGACTACTACGAGCAGTACTTC. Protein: CAISERDYYEQYF.

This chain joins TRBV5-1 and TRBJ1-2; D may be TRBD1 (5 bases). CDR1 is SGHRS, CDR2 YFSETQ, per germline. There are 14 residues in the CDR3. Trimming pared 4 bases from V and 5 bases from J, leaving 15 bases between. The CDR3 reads CASSPGGVFYGYTF. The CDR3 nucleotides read TGCGCCAGCAGCCCGGGGGGAGTTTTTTATGGCTACACCTTC.

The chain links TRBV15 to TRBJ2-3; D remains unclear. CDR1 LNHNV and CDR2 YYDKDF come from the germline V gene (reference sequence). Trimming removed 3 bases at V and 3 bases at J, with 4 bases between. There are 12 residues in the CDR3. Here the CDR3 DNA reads TGTGCCACCAGCAGGGGGACAGATACGCAGTATTTT. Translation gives CATSRGTDTQYF.

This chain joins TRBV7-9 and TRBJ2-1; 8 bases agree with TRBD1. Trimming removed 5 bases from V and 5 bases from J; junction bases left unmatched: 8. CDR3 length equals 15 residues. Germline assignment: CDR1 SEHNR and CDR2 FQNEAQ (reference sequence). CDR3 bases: TGTGCCAGCAGCCGCGCCGGGGACAGGAACAATGAGCAGTTCTTC. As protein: CASSRAGDRNNEQFF.

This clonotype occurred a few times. CDR3 in DNA: TGTGCCAGCAGTTTGGGTAGCGGGACTTACGAGCAGTACTTC. Translated: CASSLGSGTYEQYF. The chain is built from TRBV12-3 or TRBV12-4 and TRBJ2-7, with 8 nucleotides matching TRBD2. The CDR3 runs to 14 residues. V lost 3 bases to trimming and J lost 4 bases; unmatched junction nucleotides: 5.

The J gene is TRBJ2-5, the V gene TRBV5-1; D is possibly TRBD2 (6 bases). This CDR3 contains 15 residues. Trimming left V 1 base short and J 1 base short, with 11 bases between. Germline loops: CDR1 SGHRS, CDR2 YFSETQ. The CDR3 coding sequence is TGCGCCAGCAGCTTGAATGGCGGGGTCCAAGAGACCCAGTACTTC. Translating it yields CASSLNGGVQETQYF.

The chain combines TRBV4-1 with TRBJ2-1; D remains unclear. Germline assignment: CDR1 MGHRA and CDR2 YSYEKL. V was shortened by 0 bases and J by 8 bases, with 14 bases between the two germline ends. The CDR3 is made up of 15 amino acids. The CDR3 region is CASSQDPPLRDEQFF. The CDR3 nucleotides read TGCGCCAGCAGCCAAGATCCCCCCTTGCGAGATGAGCAGTTCTTC.

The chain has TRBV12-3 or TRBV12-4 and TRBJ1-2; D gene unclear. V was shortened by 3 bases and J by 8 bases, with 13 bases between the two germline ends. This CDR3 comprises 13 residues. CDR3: CASSFQVRRGYTF. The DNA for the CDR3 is TGTGCCAGCAGTTTCCAGGTCCGGAGGGGCTACACCTTC.

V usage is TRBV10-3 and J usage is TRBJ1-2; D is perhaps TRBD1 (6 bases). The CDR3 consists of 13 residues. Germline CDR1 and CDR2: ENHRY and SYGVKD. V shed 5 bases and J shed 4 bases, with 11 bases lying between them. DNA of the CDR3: TGTGCCATCAGTTGGACAGAATTCTATGGCTACACCTTC. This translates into CAISWTEFYGYTF.

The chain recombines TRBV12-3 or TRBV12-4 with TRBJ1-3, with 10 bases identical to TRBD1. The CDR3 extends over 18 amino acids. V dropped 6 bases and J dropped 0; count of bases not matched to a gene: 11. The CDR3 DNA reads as TGTGCCAGCAGGCCGGGACAGGGGCTCCATTTCTCTGGAAACACCATATATTTT. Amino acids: CASRPGQGLHFSGNTIYF.

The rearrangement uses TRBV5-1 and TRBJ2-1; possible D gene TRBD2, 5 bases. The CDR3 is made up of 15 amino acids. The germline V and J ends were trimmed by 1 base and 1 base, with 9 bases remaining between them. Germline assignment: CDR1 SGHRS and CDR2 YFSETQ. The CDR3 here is CASSLWGESYNEQFF. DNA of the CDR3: TGCGCCAGCAGCTTGTGGGGAGAGTCCTACAATGAGCAGTTCTTC.

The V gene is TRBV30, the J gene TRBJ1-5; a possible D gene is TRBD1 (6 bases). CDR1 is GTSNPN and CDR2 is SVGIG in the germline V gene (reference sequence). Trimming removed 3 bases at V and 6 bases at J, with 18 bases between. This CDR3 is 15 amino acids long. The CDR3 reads CAWSPGHTRVQPQHF. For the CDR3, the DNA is TGTGCCTGGAGCCCGGGACACACCCGCGTTCAGCCCCAGCATTTT.